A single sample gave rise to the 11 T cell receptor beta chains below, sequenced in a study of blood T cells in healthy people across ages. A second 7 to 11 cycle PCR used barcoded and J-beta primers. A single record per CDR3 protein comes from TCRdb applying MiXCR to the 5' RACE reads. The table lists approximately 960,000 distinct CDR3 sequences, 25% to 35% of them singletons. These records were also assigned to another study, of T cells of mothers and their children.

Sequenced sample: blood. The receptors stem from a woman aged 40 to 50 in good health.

CDR3 residues: CASSFWRPYTEAFF. For the CDR3, the DNA is TGTGCCAGCAGTTTCTGGAGACCCTACACTGAAGCTTTCTTT. The chain couples TRBV12-3 or TRBV12-4 to TRBJ1-1; D is uncertain. The CDR3 is 14 residues long. The V gene lost 3 bases and the J gene lost 3 bases, with 11 bases spanning the gap.

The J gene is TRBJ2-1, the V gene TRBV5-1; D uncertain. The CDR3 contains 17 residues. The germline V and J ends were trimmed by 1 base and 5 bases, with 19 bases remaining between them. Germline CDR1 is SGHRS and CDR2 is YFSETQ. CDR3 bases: TGCGCCAGCAGCTTGTTAGGTGTCAGAGTGGCGAACAATGAGCAGTTCTTC. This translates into CASSLLGVRVANNEQFF.

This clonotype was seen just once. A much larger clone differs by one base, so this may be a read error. The CDR3 DNA reads as TGTGCCAGCAGCCCCCGGGATGAGACCAATGAGCAGTTCTTC. Translation: CASSPRDETNEQFF. The chain joins TRBV9 to TRBJ2-1, with D perhaps matching TRBD2 (5 bases). This CDR3 region has 14 residues. Germline V gene data show CDR1 as SGDLS and CDR2 as YYNGEE. Trimming took 4 bases from V and 6 from J, leaving 14 bases between them. The full variable domain, its missing parts supplied by reference TRBV9 and TRBJ2-1, is DSGVTQTPKHLITATGQRVTLRCSPRSGDLSVYWYQQSLDQGLQFLIQYYNGEERAKGNILERFSAQQFPDLHSELNLSSLELGDSALYFCASSPRDETNEQFFGPGTRLTVL.

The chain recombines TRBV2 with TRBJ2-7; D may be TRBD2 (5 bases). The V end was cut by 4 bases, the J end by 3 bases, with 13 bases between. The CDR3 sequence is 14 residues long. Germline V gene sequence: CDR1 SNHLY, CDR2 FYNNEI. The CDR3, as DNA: TGTGCCAGCAGTGGCGAAGTGGAGGTCTACGAGCAGTACTTC. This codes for CASSGEVEVYEQYF.

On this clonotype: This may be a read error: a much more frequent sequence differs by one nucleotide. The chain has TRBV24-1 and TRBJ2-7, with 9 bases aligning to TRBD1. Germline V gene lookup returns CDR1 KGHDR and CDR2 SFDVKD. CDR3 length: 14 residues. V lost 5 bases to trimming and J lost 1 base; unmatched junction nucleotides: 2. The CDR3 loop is CATSAGQGSYEQYF. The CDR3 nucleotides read TGTGCCACCAGTGCAGGACAGGGGTCCTACGAGCAGTACTTC.

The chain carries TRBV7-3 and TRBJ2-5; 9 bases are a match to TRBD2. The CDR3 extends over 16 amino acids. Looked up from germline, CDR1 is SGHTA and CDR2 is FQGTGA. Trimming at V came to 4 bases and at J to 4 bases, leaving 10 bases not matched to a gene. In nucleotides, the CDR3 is TGTGCCAGCAGCTCCATTGGCGGGGGGGCCGGAGAGACCCAGTACTTC. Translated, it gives CASSSIGGGAGETQYF.

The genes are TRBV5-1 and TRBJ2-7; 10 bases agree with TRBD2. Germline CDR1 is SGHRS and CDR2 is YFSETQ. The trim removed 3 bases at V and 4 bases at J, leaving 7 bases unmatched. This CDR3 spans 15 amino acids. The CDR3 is CASSSWTSGPYEQYF. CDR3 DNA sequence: TGCGCCAGCAGCTCATGGACTAGCGGCCCTTACGAGCAGTACTTC.

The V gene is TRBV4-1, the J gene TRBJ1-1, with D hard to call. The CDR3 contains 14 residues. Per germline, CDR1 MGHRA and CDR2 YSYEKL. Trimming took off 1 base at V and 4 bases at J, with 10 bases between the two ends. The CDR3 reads CASSQVVWGTEAFF. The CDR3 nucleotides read TGCGCCAGCAGCCAAGTGGTGTGGGGCACTGAAGCTTTCTTT.

CDR3: CATCDRDSLYEQYF. CDR3 bases: TGTGCCACATGTGACCGGGACAGCCTATACGAGCAGTACTTC. This rearrangement joins TRBV28 to TRBJ2-7, with TRBD1 matching 7 bases. V shed 10 bases, J shed 4 bases, and the junction held 13 bases outside the gene matches. Germline V gives CDR1 MDHEN, CDR2 SYDVKM. This CDR3 has 14 residues. Full variable domain (rest looked up from reference TRBV28 and TRBJ2-7): DVKVTQSSRYLVKRTGEKVFLECVQDMDHENMFWYRQDPGLGLRLIYFSYDVKMKEKGDIPEGYSVSREKKERFSLILESASTNQTSMYLCATCDRDSLYEQYFGPGTRLTVT.

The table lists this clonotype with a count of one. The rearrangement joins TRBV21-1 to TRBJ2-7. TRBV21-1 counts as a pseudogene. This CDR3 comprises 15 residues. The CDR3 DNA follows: TGTGCCAGCAGCCCTACAATTTCGGACCTCGATGAGCAGTACTTC. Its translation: CASSPTISDLDEQYF.

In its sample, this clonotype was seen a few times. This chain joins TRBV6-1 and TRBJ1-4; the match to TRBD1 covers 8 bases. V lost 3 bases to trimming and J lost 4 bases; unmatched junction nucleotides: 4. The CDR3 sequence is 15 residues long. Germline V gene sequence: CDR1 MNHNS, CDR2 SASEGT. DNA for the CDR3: TGTGCCAGCAGTGACGGGACAGGCCGTAATGAAAAACTGTTTTTT. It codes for CASSDGTGRNEKLFF.